A selection of T cell receptor beta chains follows, all from one sample in a study of shared clonotypes between healthy human individuals. TCRdb's copy holds only in-frame clones and misses some; the assay was immunoSEQ multiplex PCR. The sample lists around 650,000 clones, around 96% occurring once. Sequenced input: naive CD8+ T cells sorted from blood. These receptors were collected from a woman aged 25 to 45 in good health. CDR3s include the opening cysteine and the closing phenylalanine or tryptophan. D genes are given only for firm matches. Where a row states a size, it is once, few, many or the class of an expanded clone; other rows omit it.

CDR3 DNA | CDR3 protein | J gene | V gene | D gene | CDR3 length | clone size
TGTGCCAGCAGTGAAGCGCTTGGCTCAGGCTACGAGCAGTACTTC | CASSEALGSGYEQYF | TRBJ2-7 | TRBV2 | - | 15 | -
TGTGCCAGCAGCCGAGCGGAGATCTACGAGCAGTACTTC | CASSRAEIYEQYF | TRBJ2-7 | TRBV28 | - | 13 | -
TGTGCCAGCAGCTTCCGGGACTTCCAAGAGACCCAGTACTTC | CASSFRDFQETQYF | TRBJ2-5 | TRBV7-8 | - | 14 | -
TGTGCCAGCAGCCCCTTAACCTCTGGAAACACCATATATTTT | CASSPLTSGNTIYF | TRBJ1-3 | TRBV11-2 | - | 14 | -
TGTGCCAGCAGCTTGGGACTAGCGGGAGCTAGCAATGAGCAGTTCTTC | CASSLGLAGASNEQFF | TRBJ2-1 | TRBV5-6 | TRBD2 | 16 | once
TGTGCCAGCAAGGCAGGGGGGGTAACAGATACGCAGTATTTT | CASKAGGVTDTQYF | TRBJ2-3 | TRBV2 | - | 14 | -
TGCAGCGGGGAAACTAAGGGGACTAGCCTCTCCTACAATGAGCAGTTCTTC | CSGETKGTSLSYNEQFF | TRBJ2-1 | TRBV29-1 | TRBD2 | 17 | once
TGTGCCAGCAGTTTAGGTCCGGGGGCTAGCACAGATACGCAGTATTTT | CASSLGPGASTDTQYF | TRBJ2-3 | TRBV27 | - | 16 | -
TGTGCCAGCAGTTGGACTAGCGGGAGTTTGCGAGAGCAGTTCTTC | CASSWTSGSLREQFF | TRBJ2-1 | TRBV2 | TRBD2 | 15 | -
TGTGCCAGCGCAGGACTAGCGGGAATTTACAATGAGCAGTTCTTC | CASAGLAGIYNEQFF | TRBJ2-1 | TRBV25-1 | TRBD2 | 15 | once
TGTGCCAGCAGTGTCCCTGAGGGCTCCTACAATGAGCAGTTCTTC | CASSVPEGSYNEQFF | TRBJ2-1 | TRBV25-1 | - | 15 | once
TGTGCCAGCAGCTCACTGACAGGAGGGCCTGGGAATGAGCAGTTCTTC | CASSSLTGGPGNEQFF | TRBJ2-1 | TRBV5-6 | - | 16 | -
TGTGCCAGCAGGGCAGTCAGAAGCCTCCAAGAGACCCAGTACTTC | CASRAVRSLQETQYF | TRBJ2-5 | TRBV6-5 | - | 15 | -
TGTGCCAGCGCAGGGGGCCTTCACTATGGCTACACCTTC | CASAGGLHYGYTF | TRBJ1-2 | TRBV9 | TRBD1 | 13 | once
TGCAGTGCTAGCGACCTATATGGCTACACCTTC | CSASDLYGYTF | TRBJ1-2 | TRBV20-1 | - | 11 | -
TGTGCCAGCAAGGCGGGAGTGATTTACGAGCAGTACTTC | CASKAGVIYEQYF | TRBJ2-7 | TRBV2 | TRBD2 | 13 | -
TGTGCCAGTAGTAGGGGACAGGGAGAAGGCTACACCTTC | CASSRGQGEGYTF | TRBJ1-2 | TRBV19 | TRBD1 | 13 | -
TGTGCCAGCAGTTACTCCGTCGGTCGCCAAGAGACCCAGTACTTC | CASSYSVGRQETQYF | TRBJ2-5 | TRBV6-5 | - | 15 | -
TGTGCCAGCAGTGAGCTCCTAGCGGGAGCTTTTAATGAGCAGTTCTTC | CASSELLAGAFNEQFF | TRBJ2-1 | TRBV6-4 | TRBD2 | 16 | -
TGTGCCAGCAGTTCGACGGTTGAGAGGACTGAAGCTTTCTTT | CASSSTVERTEAFF | TRBJ1-1 | TRBV28 | - | 14 | -
TGTGCCAGCAGCCCCCTCGGGCGGGCCTACGAGCAGTACTTC | CASSPLGRAYEQYF | TRBJ2-7 | TRBV28 | - | 14 | -
TGTGCCAGCAGCCCCGGGGCCACCTACGAGCAGTACTTC | CASSPGATYEQYF | TRBJ2-7 | TRBV14 | - | 13 | -
TGTGCCAGCAGTTACTCGAAGGGGGAGAGCTACGAGCAGTACTTC | CASSYSKGESYEQYF | TRBJ2-7 | TRBV6-5 | - | 15 | -
TGTGCCAGCAGCTTTTTTTCGGCGGATAGCAATCAGCCCCAGCATTTT | CASSFFSADSNQPQHF | TRBJ1-5 | TRBV7-9 | - | 16 | -
TGTGCCAGTAGTCCCAGTCTAGGGCATAAGACCTACGAGCAGTACTTC | CASSPSLGHKTYEQYF | TRBJ2-7 | TRBV19 | - | 16 | -
TGTGCCAGCAGCCAAGAACGTTGGGCCACGGAAGCTTTCTTT | CASSQERWATEAFF | TRBJ1-1 | TRBV14 | - | 14 | -
TGCGCCAGCAGCTTGGCCGAGGAAACTGAAGCTTTCTTT | CASSLAEETEAFF | TRBJ1-1 | TRBV5-1 | - | 13 | -
TGTGCCAGCAGCTTAGCGGGGAACACTGAAGCTTTCTTT | CASSLAGNTEAFF | TRBJ1-1 | TRBV11-3 | - | 13 | once
TGTGCCAGCAGCTTAGAACAGGGGTACCACGAGCAGTACTTC | CASSLEQGYHEQYF | TRBJ2-7 | TRBV11-1 | TRBD1 | 14 | -
TGTGCCAGCAGTTTCGCTGCGAATGAGCAGTTCTTC | CASSFAANEQFF | TRBJ2-1 | TRBV27 | - | 12 | -
TGCAGCGTTGGGGACTTTGTTAGGGAGCAGTACTTC | CSVGDFVREQYF | TRBJ2-5 | TRBV29-1 | - | 12 | -